These 27 T cell receptor beta chains were all obtained from the same sample, sequenced in a study of T-cell reconstitution after alpha-beta-depleted transplantation in children. The authors prepared the TCRbeta library with unique molecular identifiers. In TCRdb, the PCR reads were re-called with MiXCR into one record per CDR3 protein. The sample shows about 580,000 distinct CDR3 sequences, 23% of them seen only once. The starting material was PBMCs, mostly from graft donor cells, obtained 360 days after TCRalphabeta/CD19-depleted stem cell transplant. These receptors were collected from a boy less than two years old who had a stem cell transplant for acute myeloid leukemia, so the T cells may come from the graft donor.

The V call is TRBV20-1, the J call TRBJ2-3; the D is unclear. Germline loops: CDR1 DFQATT, CDR2 SNEGSKA (reference sequence). V lost 3 bases and J 4 bases, leaving 8 bases between the germline ends. The CDR3 consists of 12 residues. In DNA, the CDR3 is TGCAGTGCTAGCGAGGTGTCAGATACGCAGTATTTT. Translating gives CSASEVSDTQYF.

This clonotype came up many times. V and J are TRBV29-1 and TRBJ2-5, with D tentatively TRBD2 (7 bases). The CDR3 covers 13 residues. CDR1 SQVTM and CDR2 ANQGSEA come from the germline V gene. V lost 5 bases and J 4 bases, leaving 14 bases between the germline ends. The chain's CDR3 is CSVCPGGGETQYF. The CDR3 DNA sequence: TGCAGCGTTTGTCCGGGGGGCGGAGAGACCCAGTACTTC.

CDR3 protein: CAWSWGPQEENTIYF. The CDR3 coding sequence is TGTGCCTGGAGTTGGGGGCCCCAGGAGGAAAACACCATATATTTT. V gene TRBV30 combines with J gene TRBJ1-3; weak D call: TRBD1 (6 bases). The V end lost 2 bases, the J end lost 6 bases, and 17 bases lay between the germline ends. This CDR3 region has 15 residues. Germline CDR1 reads GTSNPN; CDR2 reads SVGIG (reference sequence).

J is TRBJ2-1 and V is TRBV20-1; 7 positions agree with TRBD1. J was trimmed by 0 bases and V by 4 bases; bases with no gene match: 9. The CDR3 totals 16 residues. Germline CDR1 reads DFQATT; CDR2 reads SNEGSKA (reference sequence). In DNA, the CDR3 is TGCAGTGCTACCAAGGGGGCAGGGGGCTCCTACAATGAGCAGTTCTTC. It codes for CSATKGAGGSYNEQFF.

This clonotype was observed at least ten times. This chain links TRBV7-6 with TRBJ2-1; TRBD2 is a possible D gene (5 bases). The V and J ends lost 3 bases and 2 bases respectively, with 11 bases between them. Germline CDR1 is SGHVS and CDR2 is FNYEAQ. This CDR3 region has 15 residues. The CDR3 region is CASSFRLAAYNEQFF. In DNA, the CDR3 is TGTGCCAGCAGCTTTCGCCTAGCCGCCTACAATGAGCAGTTCTTC.

This clonotype was seen ten or more times. The chain uses TRBV6-1 and TRBJ2-1, with TRBD1 matching 7 bases. The germline V gene encodes CDR1 MNHNS and CDR2 SASEGT. The junction had 1 base not matched to a gene; V was cut back by 4 bases and J by 1 base. CDR3 length: 14 residues. Here the CDR3 DNA reads TGTGCCAGCAGTGTACAGGGGTCCTACAATGAGCAGTTCTTC. It encodes CASSVQGSYNEQFF.

This clonotype was observed a few times. This chain joins TRBV6-7 and TRBJ2-5; D is undetermined. TRBV6-7 carries the ORF label, with uncertain function. The CDR3 totals 14 residues. Trimming stripped 7 bases from V and 7 bases from J, with 19 bases between. As DNA, the CDR3 is TGTGCCAGCACCCCGGACCAATACTTGGGGACCCAGTACTTC. Translation: CASTPDQYLGTQYF.

The rearrangement links TRBV12-3 or TRBV12-4 to TRBJ2-7; 8 positions agree with TRBD1. CDR3 length: 15 amino acids. Unmatched junction bases numbered 7, after V lost 6 bases and J lost 0 bases. The CDR3 sequence: CASRVTGESSYEQYF. CDR3 nucleotides: TGTGCCAGCAGAGTGACAGGGGAGAGCTCCTACGAGCAGTACTTC.

This clonotype was counted a few times. V usage is TRBV20-1 and J usage is TRBJ2-7, with 7 bases that match TRBD2. Germline V gene sequence: CDR1 DFQATT, CDR2 SNEGSKA (reference sequence). V shed 1 base and J 2 bases; nucleotides not matched to a gene: 5. The CDR3 length is 14 residues. The CDR3 region is CSARASSGAYEQYF. CDR3 coding DNA: TGCAGTGCTAGAGCGTCTAGCGGCGCCTACGAGCAGTACTTC.

There are many counts of this clonotype. This sequence joins TRBV2 and TRBJ2-7, with no clear D. Germline V gene lookup returns CDR1 SNHLY and CDR2 FYNNEI. Deletions cut 7 bases from V and 1 base from J, with 14 bases between. CDR3 length: 14 amino acids. The CDR3 loop is CASTFGRKSYEQYF. CDR3 nucleotides: TGTGCCAGCACCTTTGGTCGAAAATCCTACGAGCAGTACTTC.

In its sample, this clonotype was seen a few times. The chain employs TRBV11-2 and TRBJ1-5; D is perhaps TRBD1 (6 bases). The CDR3 extends over 17 amino acids. Per germline, CDR1 SGHAT and CDR2 FQNNGV. The V end lost 0 bases, the J end lost 0 bases, and 12 bases lay between the germline ends. The CDR3 spells CASSLDGGADSNQPQHF. CDR3 in DNA: TGTGCCAGCAGCTTAGACGGGGGGGCGGATAGCAATCAGCCCCAGCATTTT. The complete variable domain, with remaining parts taken from reference TRBV11-2 and TRBJ1-5, reads EAGVAQSPRYKIIEKRQSVAFWCNPISGHATLYWYQQILGQGPKLLIQFQNNGVVDDSQLPKDRFSAERLKGVDSTLKIQPAKLEDSAVYLCASSLDGGADSNQPQHFGDGTRLSIL.

This clonotype has a handful of counts. The chain has TRBV9 and TRBJ2-3; perhaps TRBD2 as D (5 bases). Germline V gives CDR1 SGDLS, CDR2 YYNGEE. The CDR3 is 13 residues long. Trimming removed 4 bases from V and 5 bases from J, with 11 bases in between. CDR3 DNA sequence: TGTGCCAGCAGCCGCGACGAGGGAGATACGCAGTATTTT. The encoded protein is CASSRDEGDTQYF.

This clonotype was recorded at least ten times. This sequence joins TRBV10-3 and TRBJ2-1; weak D call: TRBD2 (5 bases). There are 15 residues in the CDR3. Trimming removed 3 bases from V and 0 bases from J, with 9 bases in between. Germline V gives CDR1 ENHRY, CDR2 SYGVKD. CDR3 amino acids: CAISEEGSSYNEQFF. In DNA form, the CDR3 reads TGTGCCATCAGTGAAGAGGGTAGCTCCTACAATGAGCAGTTCTTC.

Ten or more counts support this clonotype. The genes are TRBV6-1 and TRBJ2-5; D not certain. CDR1 is MNHNS and CDR2 is SASEGT in the germline V gene. The CDR3 contains 14 residues. Trimming removed 8 bases at V and 0 bases at J, with 13 bases between. CDR3 amino acids: CASRTQENQETQYF. CDR3 bases: TGTGCCAGCCGGACCCAGGAGAACCAAGAGACCCAGTACTTC.

This clonotype came up many times. The chain combines TRBV20-1 with TRBJ2-7, with D unclear. The germline CDR1 and CDR2 sequences are DFQATT and SNEGSKA (reference sequence). Trimming stripped 7 bases from V and 3 bases from J, with 13 bases between. The CDR3 consists of 12 residues. CDR3 amino acids: CSVPGPYYEQYF. CDR3 coding DNA: TGCAGTGTCCCAGGCCCCTACTACGAGCAGTACTTC.

This clonotype occurred a few times. This chain uses TRBV7-9 with TRBJ2-3; possible D gene TRBD2, 6 bases. Trimming left V 11 bases short and J 2 bases short, with 14 bases between. CDR1 is SEHNR and CDR2 is FQNEAQ in the germline V gene (reference sequence). The CDR3 covers 13 residues. CDR3 DNA sequence: TGTGCCGGGAATAGCGGAGACACAGATACGCAGTATTTT. Its translation is CAGNSGDTDTQYF.

This chain links TRBV11-2 with TRBJ2-3, with D perhaps TRBD1 (5 bases). Trimming took 2 bases from V and 0 from J, leaving 18 bases between them. The CDR3 is 18 amino acids. Germline CDR1 SGHAT, CDR2 FQNNGV. DNA for the CDR3: TGTGCCAGCAGCTTAAGTCCGGACACCTCCTTTAGCACAGATACGCAGTATTTT. Translating it yields CASSLSPDTSFSTDTQYF.

This clonotype was seen repeatedly, ten times or more. CDR3: CSARGQGYEQYF. CDR3 coding DNA: TGCAGTGCTAGGGGACAGGGCTACGAGCAGTACTTC. The genes are TRBV20-1 and TRBJ2-7; 9 bases are shared with TRBD1. With V trimmed by 3 bases and J by 3 bases, 0 bases remained unmatched. The CDR3 is made up of 12 amino acids. The germline V gene encodes CDR1 DFQATT and CDR2 SNEGSKA (reference sequence).

The chain links TRBV11-2 to TRBJ2-1; D uncertain. The germline V gene encodes CDR1 SGHAT and CDR2 FQNNGV. Trimming stripped 0 bases from V and 9 bases from J, with 6 bases between. The CDR3 sequence is 12 residues long. The CDR3 loop is CASSLEGVEQFF. DNA of the CDR3: TGTGCCAGCAGCTTAGAAGGAGTTGAGCAGTTCTTC.

The chain joins TRBV29-1 to TRBJ1-1, with 7 bases lining up with TRBD1. With V trimmed by 7 bases and J by 5 bases, 16 bases remained unmatched. Germline CDR1 is SQVTM and CDR2 is ANQGSEA. The CDR3 is 15 residues long. CDR3: CSAMDRTIPDTEAFF. For the CDR3, the DNA is TGCAGCGCTATGGACAGGACCATACCGGATACTGAAGCTTTCTTT.

This clonotype was detected only a few times. The rearrangement links TRBV20-1 to TRBJ2-1, with TRBD2 as a possible D gene (6 bases). From germline, CDR1 is DFQATT and CDR2 SNEGSKA (reference sequence). This CDR3 is built from 14 residues. V was clipped by 1 base and J by 4 bases, with 11 bases between them. The CDR3 nucleotides are TGCAGTGCTAGAGTGGCTAGCGAGTACAATGAGCAGTTCTTC. This sequence encodes CSARVASEYNEQFF.

The table lists this clonotype with a few counts. The chain is built from TRBV28 and TRBJ2-5; 7 nucleotides align to TRBD1. Germline V gives CDR1 MDHEN, CDR2 SYDVKM. The CDR3 is 12 residues long. The junction had 2 bases not matched to a gene; V was cut back by 9 bases and J by 1 base. CDR3 in DNA: TGTGCCAGTAACAGGGGCCAAGAGACCCAGTACTTC. Amino acids: CASNRGQETQYF.

The sample holds many counts of this clonotype. The genes are TRBV6-5 and TRBJ1-3; 7 bases map to TRBD1. This CDR3 region has 15 residues. The germline V gene has CDR1 MNHEY and CDR2 SVGAGI. Trimming cost V 6 bases and J 0 bases; bases outside gene matches: 5. In DNA, the CDR3 is TGTGCCAGCAGCCGAACAGGGGACTCTGGAAACACCATATATTTT. Translation: CASSRTGDSGNTIYF.

The chain combines TRBV7-3 with TRBJ2-1; possible D gene TRBD2, 6 bases. V was clipped by 4 bases and J by 6 bases, with 19 bases between them. The CDR3 loop spans 16 amino acids. Germline V CDR1 and CDR2: SGHTA, FQGTGA. The CDR3 coding sequence is TGTGCCAGCAGCTCCCAAGGGTTCCTGGGGGGCAATGAGCAGTTCTTC. It specifies CASSSQGFLGGNEQFF.

The sample holds a few counts of this clonotype. The chain combines TRBV6-2 or TRBV6-3 with TRBJ2-5; a possible D gene is TRBD1 (5 bases). Trimming left V 2 bases short and J 2 bases short, with 27 bases between. This CDR3 is built from 20 residues. Germline V gene lookup returns CDR1 MNHEY and CDR2 SVGEGT. The CDR3 DNA reads TGTGCCAGCAGTTACCCCCTACAGGTAAACCGGCCGTTAAGACAAGAGACCCAGTACTTC. Translated, it gives CASSYPLQVNRPLRQETQYF.

This clonotype was counted ten times or more. This rearrangement joins TRBV12-3 or TRBV12-4 to TRBJ1-5; maybe TRBD1 (5 bases). The CDR3 loop spans 15 amino acids. With 5 bases removed from V and 0 bases from J, the gap between germline ends came to 11 bases. CDR3 residues: CASSPGHYSNQPQHF. The CDR3 coding sequence is TGTGCCAGCAGTCCCGGACACTATAGCAATCAGCCCCAGCATTTT.

This clonotype came up a few times. In DNA, the CDR3 is TGTGCCAGCGGTGTCGGGGGCTCCTACAATGAGCAGTTCTTC. Residues: CASGVGGSYNEQFF. This chain links TRBV12-3 or TRBV12-4 with TRBJ2-1; TRBD2 might be the D (6 bases). V was cut by 8 bases and J by 0 bases, with 11 bases left in between. This CDR3 has 14 residues.